This T cell receptor beta chain derives from a study of control samples from healthy donors and cancer patients. Trimming stripped 0 bases from V and 0 bases from J, with 10 bases between. CDR1 is SGHRS, CDR2 YFSETQ, per germline. The CDR3 spans 17 residues. Generated by immunoSEQ multiplex PCR, the TCRdb table keeps only in-frame clones and is missing some. The data hold some 95,000 clones, with roughly 88% observed a single time. The chain links TRBV5-1 to TRBJ2-6; unclear D gene. Source material: blood. The receptor's source is a young man in good health. The CDR3 spells CASSLGAGSSGANVLTF. The CDR3 nucleotides are TGCGCCAGCAGCTTGGGTGCAGGTAGCTCTGGGGCCAACGTCCTGACTTTC.